This T cell receptor beta chain was documented in a study of T cell changes during pregnancy in multiple sclerosis. Germline-derived CDR1 and CDR2 are MRHNA and SNTAGT. V lost 3 bases and J lost 3, with 5 bases in between. The CDR3 runs 13 residues. This clone is classed as medium-sized. Repertoires were generated with immunoSEQ multiplex PCR, while TCRdb's copy carries only in-frame clones and drops some. This table holds 55,000 to 65,000 clones, approximately 94% found once. The sequence derives from a female donor with multiple sclerosis, enrolled in a pregnancy study. The sequencing used CD8+ T cells from peripheral blood mononuclear cells, collected in the third trimester of pregnancy. V usage is TRBV6-4 and J usage is TRBJ2-2; maybe TRBD2 (5 bases). The CDR3 sequence is CASSEADTGELFF. The CDR3 bases are TGTGCCAGCAGTGAAGCGGACACCGGGGAGCTGTTTTTT.